This TCR beta chain was sequenced in a study of T cell responses to AZD1222 COVID-19 vaccine. Using immunoSEQ multiplex PCR, the repertoire was profiled, and TCRdb retains in-frame clones only, with some absent. This repertoire comprises about 140,000 clones; its ten largest clones make up about 2.3%. As to this clone: The antigen is undetermined.

The study's findings and limits: Epitopes outside B.1.351 and B.1.1.7 mutated regions reportedly drew nearly half of spike TCRs. Repertoire sampling happened only post peak T cell response.

Deletions cut 5 bases from V and 4 bases from J, with 14 bases between. CDR3 length equals 14 residues. CDR1 is SEHNR, CDR2 FQNEAQ, per germline (reference sequence). The genes are TRBV7-9 and TRBJ1-1; a weak D match, TRBD1 (6 bases). The TCR originated in an adult in good health. Sequenced: peripheral blood. The CDR3 reads CASSAYRVPTEAFF. CDR3 bases: TGTGCCAGCAGCGCGTACAGGGTCCCCACTGAAGCTTTCTTT.